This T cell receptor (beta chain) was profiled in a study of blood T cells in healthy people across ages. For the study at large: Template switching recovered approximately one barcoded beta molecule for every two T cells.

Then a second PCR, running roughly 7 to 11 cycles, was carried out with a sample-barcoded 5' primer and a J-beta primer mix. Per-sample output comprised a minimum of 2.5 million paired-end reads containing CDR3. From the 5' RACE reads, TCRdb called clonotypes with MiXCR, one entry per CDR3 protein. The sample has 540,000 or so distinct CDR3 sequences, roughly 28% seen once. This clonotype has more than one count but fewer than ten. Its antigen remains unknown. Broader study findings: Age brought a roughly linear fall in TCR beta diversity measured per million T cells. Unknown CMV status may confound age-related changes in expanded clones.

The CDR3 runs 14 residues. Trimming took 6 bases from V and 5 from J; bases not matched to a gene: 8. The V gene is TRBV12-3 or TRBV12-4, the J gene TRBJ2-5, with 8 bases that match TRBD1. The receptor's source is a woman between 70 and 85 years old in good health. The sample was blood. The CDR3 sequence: CASSGGQGVETQYF. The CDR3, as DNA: TGTGCCAGCAGCGGAGGACAGGGTGTTGAGACCCAGTACTTC.